These 23 T cell receptor beta chains were all obtained from the same sample, sequenced in a study of control samples from healthy donors and cancer patients. Generated by immunoSEQ multiplex PCR, the TCRdb table keeps only in-frame clones and is missing some. The sample has 100,000 to 150,000 clones, about 92% seen once; the top ten hold over 2%. Input material: blood. The receptors were gathered from a woman aged 50 to 65 in good health.

The rearrangement uses TRBV15 and TRBJ1-3, with D uncertain. V lost 4 bases and J lost 0, with 4 bases in between. CDR1 is LNHNV and CDR2 is YYDKDF in the germline V gene (reference sequence). CDR3 length equals 13 residues. The CDR3 protein is CATSITSGNTIYF. CDR3 sequence (DNA): TGTGCCACCAGCATTACCTCTGGAAACACCATATATTTT.

V gene TRBV12-3 or TRBV12-4 combines with J gene TRBJ1-2; D is undetermined. The V end lost 5 bases, the J end lost 5 bases, and 9 bases lay between the germline ends. The CDR3 is made up of 12 amino acids. CDR3 region: CASSSQRYGYTF. The CDR3 bases are TGTGCCAGCAGTAGTCAGAGATATGGCTACACCTTC.

The chain couples TRBV24-1 to TRBJ2-1; the D gene is possibly TRBD2 (5 bases). The CDR3 length is 14 residues. From germline, CDR1 is KGHDR and CDR2 SFDVKD. V was trimmed by 0 bases and J by 10 bases, leaving 12 bases between them. As DNA, the CDR3 is TGTGCCACCAGTGATTTGCCAGCGGTTGGAGAGCAGTTCTTC. Residues: CATSDLPAVGEQFF.

This clone turned up a few times. CDR3 region: CASSQTQGAGLKQYF. CDR3 coding DNA: TGTGCCAGCAGCCAAACACAGGGGGCCGGCTTGAAGCAGTACTTC. This chain connects TRBV5-6 to TRBJ2-7; TRBD1 matches at 9 bases. CDR3 size: 15 residues. V dropped 4 bases and J dropped 8; count of bases not matched to a gene: 13. Germline assignment: CDR1 SGHDT and CDR2 YYEEEE.

The J gene is TRBJ2-2, the V gene TRBV13; TRBD2 is a possible D gene (6 bases). CDR3 length equals 16 residues. With 4 bases removed from V and 1 base from J, the gap between germline ends came to 13 bases. Germline CDR1 is PRHDT and CDR2 is FYEKMQ (reference sequence). CDR3 residues: CASSSRGGVNTGELFF. For the CDR3, the DNA is TGTGCCAGCAGCTCTCGGGGAGGAGTGAACACCGGGGAGCTGTTTTTT.

The chain is built from TRBV6-5 and TRBJ1-2; no definite D call. CDR1 and CDR2 (germline): MNHEY, SVGAGI. The ends were cut back, 6 bases at V and 0 bases at J, with 5 bases in the middle. This CDR3 contains 12 residues. The CDR3 DNA sequence: TGTGCCAGCAGCCACCCTAACTATGGCTACACCTTC. Translation gives CASSHPNYGYTF.

The gene calls are TRBV30 and TRBJ2-7; no definite D call. The CDR3 loop spans 11 amino acids. The germline V gene encodes CDR1 GTSNPN and CDR2 SVGIG (reference sequence). Deletions cut 5 bases from V and 1 base from J, with 6 bases between. The CDR3 loop reads CAWGLSYEQYF. The CDR3, as DNA: TGTGCCTGGGGATTATCCTACGAGCAGTACTTC.

The J gene is TRBJ2-7, the V gene TRBV19; D remains ambiguous. The germline CDR1 and CDR2 sequences are LNHDA and SQIVND (reference sequence). Trimming took 3 bases from V and 0 from J, leaving 6 bases between them. This CDR3 comprises 13 residues. This CDR3 is CASSIGPSYEQYF. The CDR3 bases are TGTGCCAGTAGTATTGGTCCCTCCTACGAGCAGTACTTC.

The chain carries TRBV6-5 and TRBJ1-1; D perhaps matches TRBD1 (5 bases). The CDR3 totals 13 residues. V was pared by 11 bases and J by 2 bases, with 15 bases between. Germline assignment: CDR1 MNHEY and CDR2 SVGAGI. For the CDR3, the DNA is TGTGCCGAACAGGAGAGGGTAAACACTGAAGCTTTCTTT. Protein product: CAEQERVNTEAFF.

V gene TRBV18 combines with J gene TRBJ1-2; TRBD1 matches 10 bases. Germline V lookup: CDR1 KGHSH, CDR2 LQKENI. The CDR3 totals 14 residues. V lost 6 bases, J lost 8 bases, and 9 bases stayed unmatched. The CDR3 DNA reads TGTGCCAGCTCCCAAGAAGGGACAGGGGACGGCTACACCTTC. Its translation is CASSQEGTGDGYTF.

The CDR3 DNA is TGTGCCAGCAACCGACTAGCCGGGGAGCAGTTCTTC. Its translation is CASNRLAGEQFF. The chain joins TRBV5-6 to TRBJ2-1; 7 bases map to TRBD2. V dropped 6 bases and J dropped 10; count of bases not matched to a gene: 7. The CDR3 extends over 12 amino acids. In germline, CDR1 is SGHDT, CDR2 YYEEEE.

The J gene is TRBJ2-2, the V gene TRBV5-1, with 8 bases matching TRBD2. The V gene end was trimmed by 0 bases and the J gene end by 4 bases; junction bases not matched to a gene: 2. The CDR3 has 15 residues. CDR1 is SGHRS, CDR2 YFSETQ, per germline. The CDR3 spells CASSLVLAGTGELFF. The CDR3 DNA follows: TGCGCCAGCAGCTTGGTTCTAGCGGGCACCGGGGAGCTGTTTTTT. Full variable domain (remainder filled in from reference TRBV5-1 and TRBJ2-2): KAGVTQTPRYLIKTRGQQVTLSCSPISGHRSVSWYQQTPGQGLQFLFEYFSETQRNKGNFPGRFSGRQFSNSRSEMNVSTLELGDSALYLCASSLVLAGTGELFFGEGSRLTVL.

J is TRBJ2-1 and V is TRBV28; the D call may be TRBD1 or TRBD2 (5 bases each). The CDR3 consists of 13 residues. Trimming pared 7 bases from V and 2 bases from J, leaving 9 bases between. Germline V gene lookup returns CDR1 MDHEN and CDR2 SYDVKM. Written as DNA, the CDR3 is TGTGCCAGCATAGAGGGGACCTACAATGAGCAGTTCTTC. It is translated as CASIEGTYNEQFF.

The V call is TRBV19, the J call TRBJ1-1, with 9 bases that match TRBD1. V trimming: 4 bases; J trimming: 5 bases; junction bases outside the gene matches: 17. CDR1 and CDR2 from the germline V gene are LNHDA and SQIVND (reference sequence). CDR3 length: 18 residues. CDR3 in amino acids: CASSKPTGGSVSVTEAFF. Here the CDR3 DNA reads TGTGCCAGTAGTAAGCCGACAGGGGGGTCTGTTAGTGTAACTGAAGCTTTCTTT.

This rearrangement joins TRBV5-1 to TRBJ2-3; D might be TRBD2 (6 bases). Trimming pared 0 bases from V and 0 bases from J, leaving 11 bases between. There are 16 residues in the CDR3. Germline lookup yields CDR1 SGHRS and CDR2 YFSETQ. The CDR3 reads CASSLEGGRSTDTQYF. The DNA of the CDR3 is TGCGCCAGCAGCTTGGAAGGAGGGCGTAGCACAGATACGCAGTATTTT.

The chain has TRBV19 and TRBJ1-1, with no clear D. V shed 6 bases and J shed 1 base, with 15 bases lying between them. Germline loops: CDR1 LNHDA, CDR2 SQIVND (reference sequence). CDR3 length equals 15 residues. CDR3 nucleotide sequence: TGTGCCAGTAGCACCGGATCGGGAGGGAACACTGAAGCTTTCTTT. Protein: CASSTGSGGNTEAFF.

V usage is TRBV19 and J usage is TRBJ1-1; D gene ambiguous. The CDR3 length is 13 residues. Germline CDR1 LNHDA, CDR2 SQIVND (reference sequence). V shed 0 bases and J shed 3 bases, with 5 bases lying between them. Here the CDR3 DNA reads TGTGCCAGTAGTATAGAGCGGGACACTGAAGCTTTCTTT. Protein: CASSIERDTEAFF.

This clone was counted once. The CDR3 protein is CASSILGSGGRAKTYNEQFF. For the CDR3, the DNA is TGTGCCAGTAGTATTCTCGGTAGCGGGGGACGCGCCAAAACCTACAATGAGCAGTTCTTC. The chain carries TRBV19 and TRBJ2-1; TRBD2 matches at 9 bases. The germline CDR1 and CDR2 sequences are LNHDA and SQIVND (reference sequence). The length of the CDR3 is 20 residues. V was pared by 3 bases and J by 2 bases, with 17 bases of the junction left unmatched.

J is TRBJ2-1 and V is TRBV19, with 8 positions matching TRBD1. CDR1 LNHDA and CDR2 SQIVND come from the germline V gene (reference sequence). Trimming removed 3 bases from V and 0 bases from J; junction bases left unmatched: 4. This CDR3 contains 16 residues. As DNA, the CDR3 is TGTGCCAGTAGTATCCAACAGGGGGTCTCCTACAATGAGCAGTTCTTC. Translating it yields CASSIQQGVSYNEQFF.

The chain has TRBV19 and TRBJ1-2; D gene uncertain. The CDR3 is 12 amino acids. Trimming removed 2 bases at V and 4 bases at J, with 5 bases between. The germline CDR1 and CDR2 sequences are LNHDA and SQIVND (reference sequence). The CDR3 region is CASSILGYGYTF. The CDR3 coding sequence is TGTGCCAGTAGTATACTGGGCTATGGCTACACCTTC.

The chain links TRBV28 to TRBJ1-3; D is ambiguous. Deletions cut 2 bases from V and 0 bases from J, with 5 bases between. CDR1 is MDHEN, CDR2 SYDVKM, per germline. The CDR3 covers 14 residues. The CDR3 loop reads CASSLDDSGNTIYF. Written as DNA, the CDR3 is TGTGCCAGCAGTTTAGACGACTCTGGAAACACCATATATTTT.

The chain combines TRBV6-5 with TRBJ1-1; D gene uncertain. V lost 6 bases, J lost 1 base, and 9 bases lay in between. Germline-derived CDR1 and CDR2 are MNHEY and SVGAGI. CDR3 length: 13 amino acids. Here the CDR3 reads CASRPATNTEAFF. CDR3 nucleotides: TGTGCCAGCAGACCAGCGACGAACACTGAAGCTTTCTTT.

This rearrangement joins TRBV2 to TRBJ1-2, with 11 nucleotides matching TRBD1. Trimming removed 6 bases from V and 3 bases from J; junction bases left unmatched: 15. CDR3 length: 18 residues. Germline CDR1 SNHLY, CDR2 FYNNEI. The CDR3 sequence: CASSPGLGQGGRDYGYTF. In nucleotides, the CDR3 is TGTGCCAGCAGCCCTGGTTTGGGACAGGGGGGTAGGGACTATGGCTACACCTTC.